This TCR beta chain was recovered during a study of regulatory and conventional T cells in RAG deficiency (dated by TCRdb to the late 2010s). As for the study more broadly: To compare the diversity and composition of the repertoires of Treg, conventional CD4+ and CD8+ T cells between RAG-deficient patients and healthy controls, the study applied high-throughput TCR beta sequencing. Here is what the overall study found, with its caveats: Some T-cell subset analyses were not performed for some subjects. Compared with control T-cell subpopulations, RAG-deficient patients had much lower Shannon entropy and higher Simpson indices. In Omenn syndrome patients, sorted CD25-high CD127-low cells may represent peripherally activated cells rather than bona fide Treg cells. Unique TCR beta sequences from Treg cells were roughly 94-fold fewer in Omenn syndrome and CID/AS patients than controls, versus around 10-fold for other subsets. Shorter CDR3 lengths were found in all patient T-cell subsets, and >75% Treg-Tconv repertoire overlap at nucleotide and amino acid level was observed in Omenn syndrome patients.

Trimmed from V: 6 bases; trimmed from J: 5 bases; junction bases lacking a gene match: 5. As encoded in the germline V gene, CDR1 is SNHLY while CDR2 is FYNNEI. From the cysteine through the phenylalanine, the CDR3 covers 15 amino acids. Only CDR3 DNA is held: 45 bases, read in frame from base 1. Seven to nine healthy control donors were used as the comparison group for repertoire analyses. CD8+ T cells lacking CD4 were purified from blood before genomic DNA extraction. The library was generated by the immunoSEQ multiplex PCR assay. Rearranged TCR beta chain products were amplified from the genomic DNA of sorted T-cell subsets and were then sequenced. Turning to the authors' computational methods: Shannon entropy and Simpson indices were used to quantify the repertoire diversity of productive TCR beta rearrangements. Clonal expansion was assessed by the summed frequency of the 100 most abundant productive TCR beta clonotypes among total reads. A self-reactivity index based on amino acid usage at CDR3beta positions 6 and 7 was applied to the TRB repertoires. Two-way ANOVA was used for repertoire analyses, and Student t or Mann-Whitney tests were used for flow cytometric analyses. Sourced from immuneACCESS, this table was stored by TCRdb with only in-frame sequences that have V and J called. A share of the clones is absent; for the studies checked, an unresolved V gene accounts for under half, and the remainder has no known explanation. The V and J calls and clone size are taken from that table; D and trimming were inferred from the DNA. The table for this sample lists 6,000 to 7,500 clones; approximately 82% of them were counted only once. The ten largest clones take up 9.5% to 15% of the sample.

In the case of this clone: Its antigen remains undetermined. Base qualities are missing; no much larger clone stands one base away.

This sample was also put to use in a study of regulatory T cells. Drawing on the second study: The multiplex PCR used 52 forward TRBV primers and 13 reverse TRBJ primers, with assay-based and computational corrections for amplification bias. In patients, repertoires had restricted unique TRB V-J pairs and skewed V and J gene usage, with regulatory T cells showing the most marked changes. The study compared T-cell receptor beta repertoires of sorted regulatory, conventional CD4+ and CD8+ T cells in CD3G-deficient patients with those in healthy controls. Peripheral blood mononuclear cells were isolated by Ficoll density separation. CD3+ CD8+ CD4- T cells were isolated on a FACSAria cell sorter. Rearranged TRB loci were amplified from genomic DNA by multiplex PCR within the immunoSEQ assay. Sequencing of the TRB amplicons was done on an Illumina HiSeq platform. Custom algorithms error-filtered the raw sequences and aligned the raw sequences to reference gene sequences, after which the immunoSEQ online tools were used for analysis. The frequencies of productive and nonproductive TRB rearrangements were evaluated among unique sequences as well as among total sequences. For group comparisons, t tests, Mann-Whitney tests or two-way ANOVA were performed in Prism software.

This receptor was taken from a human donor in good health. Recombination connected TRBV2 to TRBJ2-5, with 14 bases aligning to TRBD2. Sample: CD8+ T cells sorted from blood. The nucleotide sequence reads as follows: TGTGCCAGCAGCCGGACTAGCGGGGGGTCGGAGACCCAGTACTTC. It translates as CASSRTSGGSETQYF.